Below, 24 T cell receptor beta chains from the same sample are listed, as sequenced in a study of T cell changes during pregnancy in multiple sclerosis (dated by TCRdb to the late 2010s). Library method: the immunoSEQ multiplex PCR assay. TCRdb re-hosts the immuneACCESS table, in-frame sequences only. Its copies lack some clones; in the studies checked, an unresolved V gene accounts for under half of them, and the cause for the rest is not known. The sample table shows roughly 69,000 clones, and roughly 90% are seen once. The ten largest clones capture roughly 1.5% of the sample. Sequencing used peripheral blood, obtained in the third trimester of pregnancy. These receptors were obtained from a female donor with multiple sclerosis, enrolled in a pregnancy study.

The chain uses TRBV5-5 and TRBJ1-3; D ambiguous. The CDR3 is 14 residues long. V shed 0 bases and J shed 0 bases, with 4 bases lying between them. CDR1 SGHKS and CDR2 YYEKEE come from the germline V gene (reference sequence). Here the CDR3 reads CASSLVGSGNTIYF. The DNA of the CDR3 is TGTGCCAGCAGCTTGGTCGGCTCTGGAAACACCATATATTTT.

V is TRBV10-1 and J is TRBJ1-2; perhaps TRBD1 as D (6 bases). Germline assignment: CDR1 WNHNN and CDR2 SYGVQD (reference sequence). The V end was cut by 8 bases, the J end by 9 bases, with 22 bases between. The CDR3 has 14 residues. The CDR3 loop is CASAATSTGHRYTF. The CDR3 DNA reads TGCGCCAGCGCCGCAACATCGACAGGCCATCGCTACACCTTC.

CDR3: CASSPDSLNTEAFF. The CDR3 DNA follows: TGTGCCAGCTCACCCGACAGTCTGAACACTGAAGCTTTCTTT. V gene TRBV18 combines with J gene TRBJ1-1, with a possible D match to TRBD1 (5 bases). This CDR3 comprises 14 residues. CDR1 and CDR2 from the germline V gene are KGHSH and LQKENI. Trimming cost V 3 bases and J 0 bases, with 8 bases left between them.

The V call is TRBV13, the J call TRBJ2-3; 7 nucleotides line up with TRBD2. Germline assignment: CDR1 PRHDT and CDR2 FYEKMQ (reference sequence). The J segment lost 1 base and the V segment lost 6 bases, leaving 4 bases of the junction unmatched. CDR3 size: 14 residues. The CDR3 DNA sequence: TGTGCCAGCAGACAGCGGGGACGCACAGATACGCAGTATTTT. Protein: CASRQRGRTDTQYF. The full variable domain, completed using reference TRBV13 and TRBJ2-3, is AAGVIQSPRHLIKEKRETATLKCYPIPRHDTVYWYQQGPGQDPQFLISFYEKMQSDKGSIPDRFSAQQFSDYHSELNMSSLELGDSALYFCASRQRGRTDTQYFGPGTRLTVL.

The chain recombines TRBV19 with TRBJ2-5, with D perhaps matching TRBD1 (5 bases). The CDR3 spans 13 residues. Per germline, CDR1 LNHDA and CDR2 SQIVND (reference sequence). Trimming cost V 8 bases and J 3 bases, with 13 bases left between them. CDR3 sequence: CASGRTLEETQYF. The CDR3 DNA follows: TGTGCCAGTGGAAGGACATTGGAAGAGACCCAGTACTTC.

Only one count was recorded for this clone. This rearrangement joins TRBV19 to TRBJ1-1, with 7 bases lining up with TRBD1. This CDR3 is 13 amino acids long. Germline V gene lookup returns CDR1 LNHDA and CDR2 SQIVND (reference sequence). V was clipped by 1 base and J by 4 bases; unmatched bases: 0. The CDR3: CASSIAGGTEAFF. For the CDR3, the DNA is TGTGCCAGTAGTATAGCAGGGGGCACTGAAGCTTTCTTT.

The chain joins TRBV11-2 to TRBJ2-7; 8 bases align to TRBD2. Germline CDR1 reads SGHAT; CDR2 reads FQNNGV. Trimming removed 1 base from V and 4 bases from J; junction bases left unmatched: 6. The CDR3 totals 15 residues. CDR3 protein: CASSLGAGAGYEQYF. Written as DNA, the CDR3 is TGTGCCAGCAGCTTAGGAGCGGGGGCAGGATACGAGCAGTACTTC.

The V gene is TRBV9, the J gene TRBJ2-6; TRBD1 might be the D (6 bases). Germline V CDR1 and CDR2: SGDLS, YYNGEE. This CDR3 is 19 amino acids long. The V gene lost 0 bases and the J gene lost 0 bases, with 16 bases spanning the gap. The CDR3 sequence: CASSVDRGQLNSGANVLTF. In DNA form, the CDR3 reads TGTGCCAGCAGCGTAGATAGAGGACAGTTAAACTCTGGGGCCAACGTCCTGACTTTC.

The rearrangement links TRBV28 to TRBJ1-1; 10 bases fit TRBD1. Germline V gene data show CDR1 as MDHEN and CDR2 as SYDVKM. The V segment lost 5 bases and the J segment 3 bases; nucleotides outside the gene matches: 6. This CDR3 is built from 15 residues. The CDR3 reads CASSPDRGRDTEAFF. Written as DNA, the CDR3 is TGTGCCAGCAGTCCTGACAGGGGGCGGGACACTGAAGCTTTCTTT.

The chain's CDR3 is CASSLWGVTSGNTIYF. CDR3 in DNA: TGTGCCAGCAGCTTGTGGGGGGTCACCTCTGGAAACACCATATATTTT. The rearrangement joins TRBV5-5 to TRBJ1-3; weak D call: TRBD1 (5 bases). The CDR3 is 16 residues long. The V end was cut by 1 base, the J end by 0 bases, with 11 bases between. CDR1 SGHKS and CDR2 YYEKEE come from the germline V gene (reference sequence).

The chain has TRBV5-1 and TRBJ2-5; D is unresolved. From germline, CDR1 is SGHRS and CDR2 YFSETQ. The CDR3 consists of 13 residues. Trimming removed 0 bases at V and 4 bases at J, with 7 bases between. This CDR3 reads CASSLEGAETQYF. CDR3 nucleotides: TGCGCCAGCAGCTTGGAAGGAGCAGAGACCCAGTACTTC.

Comment on this clone: This sample includes further DNA sequences coding for the same CDR3. This chain links TRBV19 with TRBJ2-5; D gene uncertain. This CDR3 contains 13 residues. CDR1 and CDR2 (germline): LNHDA, SQIVND (reference sequence). V dropped 6 bases and J dropped 1 base, with 9 bases sitting between them. The chain's CDR3 is CASSPRGQETQYF. CDR3 DNA sequence: TGTGCCAGTAGCCCGCGAGGCCAAGAGACCCAGTACTTC.

The chain carries TRBV27 and TRBJ1-6, with D hard to call. The germline CDR1 and CDR2 sequences are MNHEY and SMNVEV (reference sequence). The CDR3 length is 16 residues. Trimming took 5 bases from V and 1 from J, leaving 12 bases between them. CDR3 sequence reads: CASSPSGGSYNSPLHF. The CDR3 DNA follows: TGTGCCAGCAGTCCCTCCGGAGGGTCCTATAATTCACCCCTCCACTTT.

The chain carries TRBV4-1 and TRBJ2-3; maybe TRBD2 (5 bases). CDR1 MGHRA and CDR2 YSYEKL come from the germline V gene. V lost 4 bases and J 6 bases, leaving 11 bases between the germline ends. The CDR3 covers 13 residues. CDR3 sequence (DNA): TGCGCCAGCAGCCTACTAGAGGCGGATACGCAGTATTTT. This encodes CASSLLEADTQYF.

The chain combines TRBV7-3 with TRBJ2-2, with TRBD2 matching 11 bases. Germline assignment: CDR1 SGHTA and CDR2 FQGTGA. J was trimmed by 4 bases and V by 0 bases; bases with no gene match: 10. This CDR3 has 19 residues. The CDR3 DNA reads TGTGCCAGCAGCTTAACGCCGGGTAGCGGGGGGGCGGGCACCGGGGAGCTGTTTTTT. The encoded protein is CASSLTPGSGGAGTGELFF.

The chain employs TRBV5-1 and TRBJ2-6; TRBD2 matches at 8 bases. V shed 0 bases, J shed 4 bases, and the junction held 9 bases outside the gene matches. The CDR3 loop spans 18 amino acids. Germline V gene lookup returns CDR1 SGHRS and CDR2 YFSETQ. The CDR3 sequence: CASSLAAGEYLGANVLTF. Written as DNA, the CDR3 is TGCGCCAGCAGCTTGGCAGCGGGGGAATATCTGGGGGCCAACGTCCTGACTTTC. The complete variable domain, with remaining parts taken from reference TRBV5-1 and TRBJ2-6, reads KAGVTQTPRYLIKTRGQQVTLSCSPISGHRSVSWYQQTPGQGLQFLFEYFSETQRNKGNFPGRFSGRQFSNSRSEMNVSTLELGDSALYLCASSLAAGEYLGANVLTFGAGSRLTVL.

The table lists this clone with a count of one. The chain links TRBV2 to TRBJ2-6; weak D call: TRBD2 (5 bases). This CDR3 region has 16 residues. Germline V lookup: CDR1 SNHLY, CDR2 FYNNEI. The V gene lost 0 bases and the J gene lost 2 bases, with 8 bases spanning the gap. CDR3 amino acids: CASSEASGAGANVLTF. CDR3 bases: TGTGCCAGCAGTGAAGCTTCCGGGGCTGGGGCCAACGTCCTGACTTTC.

This clone was seen only once. The chain links TRBV6-1 to TRBJ2-7, with 11 nucleotides matching TRBD2. The CDR3 contains 17 residues. The J segment lost 5 bases and the V segment lost 1 base, leaving 10 bases of the junction unmatched. Germline assignment: CDR1 MNHNS and CDR2 SASEGT. This CDR3 reads CASSEGTLAGGLHEQYF. The DNA of the CDR3 is TGTGCCAGCAGTGAAGGGACCCTAGCGGGGGGTCTACACGAGCAGTACTTC.

This chain links TRBV6-5 with TRBJ1-5, with D possibly TRBD1 on 6 matching bases. Germline V gene data show CDR1 as MNHEY and CDR2 as SVGAGI. The CDR3 is 14 residues long. The V gene lost 6 bases and the J gene lost 7 bases, with 16 bases spanning the gap. CDR3 sequence reads: CASSLGQLEQPQHF. The CDR3 bases are TGTGCCAGCAGCCTTGGACAGCTAGAACAGCCCCAGCATTTT.

V usage is TRBV9 and J usage is TRBJ2-5; possibly TRBD1 for D (5 bases). This CDR3 spans 14 amino acids. CDR1 and CDR2 from the germline V gene are SGDLS and YYNGEE. V was trimmed by 3 bases and J by 1 base, leaving 10 bases between them. CDR3 DNA: TGTGCCAGCAGCGGGATGACAGCCCAAGAGACCCAGTACTTC. As protein: CASSGMTAQETQYF.

The chain has TRBV10-3 and TRBJ1-2, with TRBD1 matching 7 bases. The CDR3 runs to 12 residues. Per germline, CDR1 ENHRY and CDR2 SYGVKD. The ends lost 4 bases at V and 4 bases at J; junction bases unmatched: 0. For the CDR3, the DNA is TGTGCCATCAGTGGACAGGGCTATGGCTACACCTTC. Amino acid sequence: CAISGQGYGYTF.

This clone was picked up a small number of times. The chain links TRBV28 to TRBJ1-4; TRBD1 is a possible D gene (6 bases). The germline V and J ends were trimmed by 8 bases and 14 bases, with 18 bases remaining between them. The CDR3 extends over 12 amino acids. Germline assignment: CDR1 MDHEN and CDR2 SYDVKM. The CDR3 reads CASGGYRDRLFF. CDR3 sequence (DNA): TGTGCCAGCGGCGGCTACAGGGATAGGCTGTTTTTT.

The chain recombines TRBV6-5 with TRBJ1-2; the match to TRBD1 covers 9 bases. J gave up 5 bases and V 4 bases, and 5 bases lay outside the gene matches. This CDR3 contains 14 residues. CDR1 and CDR2 from the germline V gene are MNHEY and SVGAGI. As DNA, the CDR3 is TGTGCCAGCAGTTCCCACGGACAGGGGTATGGCTACACCTTC. This sequence encodes CASSSHGQGYGYTF.

This chain links TRBV28 with TRBJ2-1; the match to TRBD2 covers 7 bases. The CDR3 runs 14 residues. CDR1 and CDR2 from the germline V gene are MDHEN and SYDVKM. V was clipped by 6 bases and J by 9 bases; unmatched bases: 11. DNA of the CDR3: TGTGCCAGCAGCTGGGCAACGGGCGGGGGTGAGCAGTTCTTC. Protein sequence: CASSWATGGGEQFF.